These T cell receptor beta chains were read from a single sample in a study of spatial heterogeneity in lung cancer. A single record per CDR3 protein comes from TCRdb applying MiXCR to the 5' RACE reads. The sample has around 63,000 distinct CDR3 sequences, 6.3% seen once. Here the sequenced sample was PBMCs, taken at surgery. These receptors originate from a female donor with early-stage non-small cell lung cancer. Each CDR3 is given with its conserved first and last residue. The D gene is left open where the match is weak. Size is omitted from some rows. Given values are once, few, many or a class for expanded clones.

TRBV20-1	15	TRBJ2-2	.	few	CSARVGDVDTGELFF	TGCAGTGCTAGAGTCGGGGACGTTGACACCGGGGAGCTGTTTTTT
TRBV5-4	13	TRBJ2-5	.	.	CASSLGYQETQYF	TGTGCCAGCAGCTTGGGGTACCAAGAGACCCAGTACTTC
TRBV24-1	14	TRBJ2-2	TRBD1	.	CATSSRQGVGELFF	TGTGCCACCAGTTCGAGACAGGGTGTCGGGGAGCTGTTTTTT
TRBV28	16	TRBJ2-4	TRBD2	many	CASAGLAGEGKNIQYF	TGTGCCAGCGCGGGACTAGCGGGAGAGGGCAAAAACATTCAGTACTTC
TRBV7-3	15	TRBJ2-1	.	many	CASSFRGGYPHGQFF	TGTGCCAGCAGCTTCAGGGGGGGCTACCCCCACGGGCAGTTCTTC
TRBV10-3	13	TRBJ1-2	.	many	CAISEDRNYGYTF	TGTGCCATCAGTGAGGACAGAAACTATGGCTACACCTTC
TRBV5-1	16	TRBJ1-5	.	many	CASSPGDGHSNQPQHF	TGCGCCAGCAGCCCCGGGGACGGTCATAGCAATCAGCCCCAGCATTTT
TRBV20-1	13	TRBJ1-2	TRBD1	many	CSAPDREDYGYTF	TGCAGTGCCCCGGACAGGGAGGACTATGGCTACACCTTC
TRBV4-2	15	TRBJ1-3	.	many	CASSPSQGSGNTIYF	TGTGCCAGCAGCCCTTCCCAGGGATCTGGAAACACCATATATTTT
TRBV3-1	12	TRBJ2-5	.	many	CASSQQQETQYF	TGTGCCAGCAGCCAGCAACAAGAGACCCAGTACTTC
TRBV28	16	TRBJ2-2	TRBD1	medium-sized	CASSLVQGENTGELFF	TGTGCCAGCAGTTTAGTGCAGGGGGAGAACACCGGGGAGCTGTTTTTT
TRBV28	14	TRBJ1-6	TRBD1	.	CASSPGQGVGALHF	TGTGCCAGCAGCCCGGGACAGGGGGTTGGAGCCCTCCACTTT
TRBV20-1	14	TRBJ2-2	TRBD2	.	CSAAAGVGTGELFF	TGCAGTGCTGCAGCGGGAGTCGGCACCGGGGAGCTGTTTTTT
TRBV28	16	TRBJ2-1	TRBD2	many	CASSSPLAGDYNEQFF	TGTGCCAGCAGTTCCCCCCTAGCGGGGGACTACAATGAGCAGTTCTTC
TRBV3-1	14	TRBJ2-7	.	many	CASSQGRGILWQYF	TGTGCCAGCAGCCAAGGGCGCGGGATTCTTTGGCAGTACTTC
TRBV7-2	15	TRBJ2-7	.	many	CASSLGGASSYEQYF	TGTGCCAGCAGCTTAGGCGGGGCCAGCTCCTACGAGCAGTACTTC
TRBV5-6	12	TRBJ1-1	TRBD1	many	CASRSGQAEAFF	TGTGCCAGCAGAAGCGGACAGGCTGAAGCTTTCTTT
TRBV10-3	14	TRBJ2-4	.	many	CAISEGLNKNIQYF	TGTGCCATCAGTGAGGGACTTAACAAAAACATTCAGTACTTC
TRBV7-9	14	TRBJ2-7	.	medium-sized	CASSLDRPSYEQYF	TGTGCCAGCAGCTTGGACAGACCGTCCTACGAGCAGTACTTC
TRBV29-1	14	TRBJ2-5	TRBD1	.	CSLSTLRGQETQYF	TGCAGCCTTTCGACCCTCAGGGGGCAAGAGACCCAGTACTTC
TRBV9	16	TRBJ2-7	.	.	CASSVRAVDRVYEQYF	TGTGCCAGCAGCGTGCGGGCGGTGGACAGAGTTTACGAGCAGTACTTC
TRBV5-1	12	TRBJ2-2	.	few	CASSLGIGELFF	TGCGCCAGCAGCCTCGGGATCGGGGAGCTGTTTTTT
TRBV7-2	14	TRBJ1-2	TRBD1	many	CASSLGQGHYGYTF	TGTGCCAGCAGCTTGGGACAGGGTCACTATGGCTACACCTTC
TRBV10-2	11	TRBJ1-2	.	.	CATQGNYGYTF	TGCGCCACCCAGGGCAACTATGGCTACACCTTC
TRBV12-5	13	TRBJ1-1	.	medium-sized	CASGLTGFTEAFF	TGTGCTAGTGGTTTGACGGGATTCACTGAAGCTTTCTTT
TRBV20-1	13	TRBJ2-7	.	many	CSARIGTQYEQYF	TGCAGTGCCCGTATCGGGACTCAGTACGAGCAGTACTTC
TRBV7-2	16	TRBJ1-1	TRBD1	many	CASSLNDRGHRTEAFF	TGTGCCAGCAGCTTGAACGACAGGGGGCATCGCACTGAAGCTTTCTTT
TRBV11-2	13	TRBJ1-4	.	.	CASSLGLNEKLFF	TGTGCCAGCAGCTTGGGCTTAAATGAAAAACTGTTTTTT
TRBV12-3/TRBV12-4	12	TRBJ1-2	TRBD1	few	CASSTGGYGYTF	TGTGCCAGCAGTACAGGGGGCTATGGCTACACCTTC
TRBV5-1	15	TRBJ2-1	TRBD1	.	CASAAPDRPYNEQFF	TGCGCCAGCGCCGCTCCGGACAGGCCCTACAATGAGCAGTTCTTC
TRBV2	14	TRBJ1-4	TRBD1	many	CASSLQGVGEKLFF	TGTGCCAGCAGCTTACAGGGGGTCGGTGAAAAACTGTTTTTT